This T cell receptor beta chain was captured by sequencing in a study of identical twins. Unique molecular identifiers were in the cDNA, with template-switch universal primer binding. TCRdb fed the 5' RACE reads into MiXCR, producing one record per CDR3 protein. In the table there are about 470,000 distinct CDR3 sequences, 20% to 25% of which are singletons. The CDR3 totals 16 residues. V shed 6 bases and J shed 4 bases, with 22 bases lying between them. Germline lookup yields CDR1 KGHSH and CDR2 LQKENI. The same specimen was also included in a second study, on T cells expressing NK-cell markers. That work adds: The TCR beta repertoires originated in sorted CD3+CD56+NKG2C+, CD3+CD56+NKG2C- and CD3+CD56-NKG2C+ T cells. In the group of eight sequenced donors, seven were HCMV-seropositive and one was seronegative. In a handful of donors, dominant CD3+CD56+NKG2C+ clones formed about 1.0-8% of CD8+ cells.

The receptor comes from a woman between 18 and 30 years old in good health. The sequenced sample consisted of CD4+ T cells sorted from blood. The rearrangement uses TRBV18 and TRBJ2-7, with TRBD1 as a possible D gene (6 bases). CDR3: CASSRLQGNLPYEQYF. The CDR3 DNA is TGTGCCAGCTCTCGACTGCAGGGGAATCTCCCTTACGAGCAGTACTTC.